The present T cell receptor (beta chain) was sequenced within a study of control samples from healthy donors and cancer patients. Using immunoSEQ multiplex PCR, the repertoire was profiled, and TCRdb retains in-frame clones only, with some absent. The table includes about 140,000 clones, 92% detected once. V was pared by 5 bases and J by 3 bases, with 9 bases between. The CDR3 has 13 amino acids. CDR1 is LNHDA, CDR2 SQIVND, per germline (reference sequence). The chain joins TRBV19 to TRBJ2-3, with D perhaps matching TRBD1 (5 bases). The origin of this receptor is a man in his thirties or forties in good health. Sequencing was performed on blood. The CDR3 nucleotides are TGTGCCAGTAGTGATTGGACAACAGATACGCAGTATTTT. It specifies CASSDWTTDTQYF.